This T cell receptor beta chain was obtained from a study of CD8 T cells in Susac syndrome. CDR3 size: 17 residues. CDR1 and CDR2 from the germline V gene are SGHAT and FQNNGV. Trimming took 0 bases from V and 0 from J, leaving 13 bases between them. Bulk CD8+ and CD4+ cells came from magnetic negative isolation; CD8+ TEMRA by FACS. Random hexamers served to reverse transcribe roughly 0.45 to 1 ug RNA. Amplification of TCR beta CDR3 across 54 Vbeta and 13 Jbeta was performed with immunoSEQ multiplex PCR. TCRdb re-called the immunoSEQ multiplex PCR reads through MiXCR, storing one row per CDR3 protein. The sample consists of 330,000 or so distinct CDR3 sequences, almost 85% of them appearing once.

This sequence joins TRBV11-2 and TRBJ2-3; no firm D call. The clonotype was recovered from a human donor with multiple sclerosis. The source material was CD8+ T cells from PBMCs. The CDR3 spells CASSLDPHSTSTDTQYF. In DNA form, the CDR3 reads TGTGCCAGCAGCTTAGATCCCCACAGCACTAGCACAGATACGCAGTATTTT.